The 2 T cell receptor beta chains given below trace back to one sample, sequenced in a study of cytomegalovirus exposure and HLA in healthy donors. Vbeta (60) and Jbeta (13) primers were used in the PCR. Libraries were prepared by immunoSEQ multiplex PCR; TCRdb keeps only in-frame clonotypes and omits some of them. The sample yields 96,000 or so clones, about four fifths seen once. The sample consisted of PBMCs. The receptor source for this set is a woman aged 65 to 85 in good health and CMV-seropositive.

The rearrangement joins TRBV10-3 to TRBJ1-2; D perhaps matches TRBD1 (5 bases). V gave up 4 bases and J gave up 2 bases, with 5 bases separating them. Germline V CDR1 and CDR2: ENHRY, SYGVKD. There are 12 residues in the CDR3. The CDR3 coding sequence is TGTGCCATCAGTGCAGGGAACTATGGCTACACCTTC. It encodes CAISAGNYGYTF.

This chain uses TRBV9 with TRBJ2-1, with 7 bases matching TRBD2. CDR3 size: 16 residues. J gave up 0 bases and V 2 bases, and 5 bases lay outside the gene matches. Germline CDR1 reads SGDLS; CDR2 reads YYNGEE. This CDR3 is CASSVSGAGSYNEQFF. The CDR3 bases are TGTGCCAGCAGCGTGAGCGGGGCCGGCTCCTACAATGAGCAGTTCTTC.